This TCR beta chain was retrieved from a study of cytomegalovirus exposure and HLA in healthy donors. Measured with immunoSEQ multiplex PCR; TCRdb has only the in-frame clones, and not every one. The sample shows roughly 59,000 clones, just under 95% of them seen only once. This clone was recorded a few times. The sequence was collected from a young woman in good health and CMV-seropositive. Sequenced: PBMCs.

This CDR3 is CASRLETAITYGYTF. The DNA of the CDR3 is TGTGCCAGCAGGTTAGAGACAGCTATAACGTATGGCTACACCTTC. This chain connects TRBV6-6 to TRBJ1-2; tentative D call: TRBD1 (5 bases). Deletions cut 6 bases from V and 5 bases from J, with 19 bases between. Germline assignment: CDR1 MNHNY and CDR2 SVGAGI (reference sequence). The CDR3 totals 15 residues.